These 13 T cell receptor beta chains share one sample of origin, sequenced in a study of T-cell reconstitution after alpha-beta-depleted transplantation in children. Unique molecular identifiers were incorporated during preparation of the TCRbeta library. MiXCR, applied by TCRdb to the PCR reads, yields one record per CDR3 protein. The sample lists roughly 300,000 distinct CDR3 sequences, roughly 11% occurring once. The source material was peripheral blood, sampled 180 days after TCRalphabeta/CD19-depleted stem cell transplant. These receptors were obtained from a male patient aged 2-9 years who had a stem cell transplant for chronic granulomatous disease, so the T cells may come from the graft donor.

This clonotype was counted at least ten times. This chain uses TRBV29-1 with TRBJ2-1; D gene uncertain. Per germline, CDR1 SQVTM and CDR2 ANQGSEA. The V end was cut by 3 bases, the J end by 5 bases, with 8 bases between. CDR3 length: 12 amino acids. The CDR3 DNA reads as TGCAGCGTTGAGCTTCACCACAATGAGCAGTTCTTC. Its protein is CSVELHHNEQFF.

This clonotype was recorded at least ten times. The rearrangement uses TRBV7-7 and TRBJ2-7; TRBD1 or TRBD2 may be the D gene (5 bases each). Per germline, CDR1 SSHAT and CDR2 FNYEAQ (reference sequence). The CDR3 totals 15 residues. Deletions cut 5 bases from V and 0 bases from J, with 14 bases between. The CDR3 DNA reads as TGTGCCAGCAGCCCCGGGCCGGGACGCTCCTACGAGCAGTACTTC. This encodes CASSPGPGRSYEQYF.

There are many counts of this clonotype. This chain joins TRBV10-3 and TRBJ2-1; possible D gene TRBD1, 6 bases. The germline V gene has CDR1 ENHRY and CDR2 SYGVKD. V lost 10 bases to trimming and J lost 4 bases, with 26 bases between them. The CDR3 spans 17 residues. This chain's CDR3 is CATSMGPGQRKYNEQFF. CDR3 sequence (DNA): TGTGCCACCTCAATGGGACCGGGACAAAGAAAGTACAATGAGCAGTTCTTC.

This clonotype occurred many times. A read error may produce the germline difference seen at one junction end. This chain uses TRBV19 with TRBJ2-1; D possibly matches TRBD1 or TRBD2 (5 bases each). Germline loops: CDR1 LNHDA, CDR2 SQIVND (reference sequence). There are 13 residues in the CDR3. This CDR3 reads CASSIAPLGEHFF. CDR3 sequence (DNA): TGTGCCAGTAGTATAGCTCCCCTGGGGGAGCACTTCTTC.

The sample holds many counts of this clonotype. The chain carries TRBV20-1 and TRBJ2-4; 8 nucleotides match TRBD1. CDR1 is DFQATT, CDR2 SNEGSKA, per germline (reference sequence). This CDR3 region has 15 residues. The V and J ends lost 3 bases and 1 base, in that order; junction bases with no gene match: 5. In nucleotides, the CDR3 is TGCAGTGCTAGTTCGGACAGGGAGGCCAAAAACATTCAGTACTTC. This codes for CSASSDREAKNIQYF.

Ten or more counts support this clonotype. The chain employs TRBV5-1 and TRBJ2-2, with 8 bases matching TRBD1. Germline values: CDR1 SGHRS, CDR2 YFSETQ. V gave up 4 bases and J gave up 3 bases; unmatched junction bases: 5. This CDR3 is 15 amino acids long. For the CDR3, the DNA is TGCGCCAGCAGCATTGACAGGGGAGACACCGGGGAGCTGTTTTTT. This gives the protein CASSIDRGDTGELFF.

This clonotype was recorded many times. The chain combines TRBV6-2 or TRBV6-3 with TRBJ1-1; no firm D call. Trimming took off 5 bases at V and 8 bases at J, with 12 bases between the two ends. The CDR3 is 12 amino acids. Germline assignment: CDR1 MNHEY and CDR2 SVGEGT. The CDR3 DNA reads as TGTGCCAGCAGTCAACCAATGGGAGAAGCTTTCTTT. Amino acid sequence: CASSQPMGEAFF.

This clonotype occurred many times. The rearrangement joins TRBV5-1 to TRBJ2-3; D not certain. CDR3 length: 15 amino acids. Between the trimmed V and J ends, which lost 0 bases and 4 bases, there was a span of 12 bases. Germline V CDR1 and CDR2: SGHRS, YFSETQ. The CDR3 region has the DNA TGCGCCAGCAGCTTGGGATTAGACCGATCAGATACGCAGTATTTT. Residues: CASSLGLDRSDTQYF.

This clonotype has ten or more counts. The rearrangement joins TRBV5-1 to TRBJ2-1, with a tentative D call TRBD2 (5 bases). The germline gives CDR1 SGHRS, CDR2 YFSETQ. V was cut by 4 bases and J by 3 bases, with 14 bases left in between. The CDR3 length is 15 residues. This chain's CDR3 is CASSPAGINYNEQFF. CDR3 DNA sequence: TGCGCCAGCAGCCCCGCCGGGATTAACTACAATGAGCAGTTCTTC.

This clonotype occurred many times. V and J are TRBV29-1 and TRBJ2-1, with a possible D match to TRBD2 (5 bases). The CDR3 covers 11 residues. Trimming shortened V by 4 bases and J by 4 bases, and 5 bases separated the two germline ends. CDR1 is SQVTM, CDR2 ANQGSEA, per germline. CDR3: CSVGGYNEQFF. CDR3 nucleotide sequence: TGCAGCGTTGGCGGGTACAATGAGCAGTTCTTC.

This clonotype was seen repeatedly, ten times or more. The genes are TRBV4-1 and TRBJ1-5; the D gene is possibly TRBD1 (6 bases). This CDR3 is built from 17 residues. V lost 1 base and J 3 bases, leaving 16 bases between the germline ends. CDR1 and CDR2 from the germline V gene are MGHRA and YSYEKL. The CDR3 loop is CASSQVFTGRNNQPQHF. CDR3 in DNA: TGCGCCAGCAGCCAAGTGTTCACAGGGCGTAACAATCAGCCCCAGCATTTT.

This clonotype was detected ten times or more. V and J are TRBV28 and TRBJ2-7, with 7 bases fitting TRBD1. Germline CDR1 and CDR2: MDHEN and SYDVKM. The CDR3 is 16 amino acids. J gave up 4 bases and V 3 bases, and 12 bases lay outside the gene matches. The CDR3 DNA reads TGTGCCAGCAGTTTGAAGGTCACGAGGGGGCGATACGAGCAGTACTTC. This gives the protein CASSLKVTRGRYEQYF.

As to this clonotype: Since a much larger clone is just one base distant, this may be a read error. The genes are TRBV11-2 and TRBJ2-1, with 8 bases matching TRBD2. This CDR3 region has 16 residues. Germline V gene data show CDR1 as SGHAT and CDR2 as FQNNGV. The CDR3 protein is CASSLGLAGLYNKQFF. The CDR3 DNA reads TGTGCCAGCAGCTTAGGCTTAGCGGGGCTCTACAATAAGCAGTTCTTC.